This TCR beta chain was sequenced during a study of blood T cell repertoires in COVID-19. Across the study: Sites in the United States, Italy and Spain provided acute and convalescent COVID-19 samples. Sample material is recorded as cDNA or gDNA derived from T cells, B-cell-depleted T cells, or PBMCs.

In the original analysis: It was from reference gene primer amplification that nucleated cell counts were estimated. Profiling relied on immunoSEQ multiplex PCR, and the TCRdb table lists in-frame clones only, not all of them. V, J and clone size were drawn from that table, and D and trimming were deduced from the DNA. The table lists approximately 91,000 clones, 77% of them singletons. This CDR3 is 15 amino acids long. Germline assignment: CDR1 LGHDT and CDR2 YNNKEL (reference sequence). Trimming removed 0 bases at V and 2 bases at J, with 10 bases between. This clone was recorded a few times. This sequence joins TRBV3-1 (or the pseudogene TRBV3-2) and TRBJ1-2; D perhaps matches TRBD1 (5 bases). This TCR was sampled from a woman of 80 years or more with acute or convalescent COVID-19. Sequencing was carried out using peripheral blood. Here the CDR3 DNA reads TGTGCCAGCAGCCAAGACCAGGGCCTCAACTATGGCTACACCTTC. Protein sequence: CASSQDQGLNYGYTF.